This entry concerns a single T cell receptor beta chain. The sample originates from a study of blood T cell repertoires in COVID-19. Germline values: CDR1 SNHLY, CDR2 FYNNEI. The CDR3 has 13 residues. V gave up 2 bases and J gave up 7 bases, with 8 bases separating them. Clones were read by immunoSEQ multiplex PCR, and TCRdb kept only the in-frame ones, dropping some. The sample lists a few hundred thousand clones, 75% to 90% occurring once. This TCR came from a man between 18 and 35 years old with active or convalescent COVID-19. This chain connects TRBV2 to TRBJ1-4; D not resolved. Sequencing input: peripheral blood. The CDR3 bases are TGTGCCAGCAGTGAAACGGGTATTGAAAAACTGTTTTTT. It specifies CASSETGIEKLFF. Using reference TRBV2 and TRBJ1-4 for the parts outside the CDR3, the full variable domain is EPEVTQTPSHQVTQMGQEVILRCVPISNHLYFYWYRQILGQKVEFLVSFYNNEISEKSEIFDDQFSVERPDGSNFTLKIRSTKLEDSAMYFCASSETGIEKLFFGSGTQLSVL.